This T cell receptor beta chain was obtained from a study of CD8+CD57+ T cells in acquired aplastic anemia. This CDR3 comprises 19 residues. Germline V gene data show CDR1 as MNHNS and CDR2 as SASEGT. V lost 2 bases to trimming and J lost 2 bases, with 19 bases between them. The patients chosen for sequencing had shown expansion of CD8+CD57+ cells (detected by flow cytometry). Genomic DNA constituted the template upon which TCR beta VDJ and CDR3 profiling was performed. TCRdb re-called the reads with MiXCR, one entry per CDR3 protein. The profile shows more than 150,000 distinct CDR3 sequences, roughly half of them singletons.

This sequence joins TRBV6-1 and TRBJ2-6, with D unresolved. The receptor was derived from a human donor with aplastic anemia. Sequenced: sorted CD4+, CD8+, or CD8+CD57+ T cells (not recorded which) from PBMCs. The CDR3 is CASSERRELRAAGANVLTF. CDR3 nucleotides: TGTGCCAGCAGTGAACGAAGGGAACTTCGGGCCGCTGGGGCCAACGTCCTGACTTTC.